The rows below give T cell receptor beta chains drawn from one sample of a study of patients and donors after allogeneic stem cell transplantation. TCRdb processed the RT-PCR reads anew with MiXCR; each CDR3 protein has one entry. Among around 200,000 distinct CDR3 sequences listed, less than 50% were seen once. Material for sequencing was blood, either unsorted or a sorted T cell fraction (not recorded which). The receptors here all came from a human donor who was either an allogeneic HSCT recipient or a stem cell or donor lymphocyte infusion donor (not recorded which). It is not recorded whose cells these are; they may come from a transplant donor. The CDR3 runs from the conserved cysteine through the conserved F or W. D genes are given only for firm matches. Size is omitted from some rows. Given values are once, few, many or a class for expanded clones.

TRBJ1-2	TRBV27	TRBD1	NA	TGTGCCAGCAGTTCCCCCCTGACAGGGCACTATGGCTACACCTTC	CASSSPLTGHYGYTF
TRBJ1-6	TRBV7-9	TRBD1	NA	TGTGCCAGCCGACCGACAGGGGAATCACCCCTCCACTTT	CASRPTGESPLHF
TRBJ1-1	TRBV4-1	TRBD1	few	TGCGCCAGCAGCCCTTCTAGGACAGGGGTGATGAACACTGAAGCTTTCTTT	CASSPSRTGVMNTEAFF
TRBJ1-1	TRBV20-1	NA	few	TGCAGTGCTGCCGGGACGGTGAACACTGAAGCTTTCTTT	CSAAGTVNTEAFF
TRBJ1-1	TRBV4-1	NA	NA	TGCGCCAGCAGCCACCGAACGGGCACTGAAGCTTTCTTT	CASSHRTGTEAFF
TRBJ1-2	TRBV15	NA	NA	TGTGCCACCAGCAGAGAGACCAGGGCGATTTCCTATGGCTACACCTTC	CATSRETRAISYGYTF
TRBJ2-3	TRBV29-1	TRBD1	NA	TGCAGCGTTGAGGGACAGGGAGGAGATACGCAGTATTTT	CSVEGQGGDTQYF
TRBJ2-3	TRBV6-6	NA	few	TGTGCCAGCATTCGCAGTAGCACAGATACGCAGTATTTT	CASIRSSTDTQYF
TRBJ2-3	TRBV20-1	TRBD2	NA	TGCAGTGCCTCAGGACTAGCGGGGGGGCCGAGGTATATATCGGATACGCAGTATTTT	CSASGLAGGPRYISDTQYF
TRBJ1-2	TRBV4-3	NA	NA	TGCGCCAGCAGCCAAGATATAGTAAGGACAGCGGTCTATGGCTACACCTTC	CASSQDIVRTAVYGYTF
TRBJ1-5	TRBV3-1	NA	NA	TGTGCCAGCAGCCTCGCAGGGGCGGCGGGCAATCAGCCCCAGCATTTT	CASSLAGAAGNQPQHF
TRBJ2-5	TRBV3-1	NA	few	TGTGCCAGCAGCCAAGATTGGGCTCCCCGGACCCAGTACTTC	CASSQDWAPRTQYF
TRBJ1-4	TRBV7-7	NA	NA	TGTGCCAGCAGCTTAGACCCAGAGTCTGAAAAACTGTTTTTT	CASSLDPESEKLFF
TRBJ2-7	TRBV20-1	NA	NA	TGCAGTGCTAGGGGGAGGTTACACGGACCGATCCACTACGAGCAGTACTTC	CSARGRLHGPIHYEQYF
TRBJ2-7	TRBV29-1	TRBD1	few	TGCAGCGTTGAAGATGCGAACAGGGGGCGTGAGCAGTACTTC	CSVEDANRGREQYF
TRBJ1-4	TRBV6-1	NA	few	TGTGCCAGCAGTGAAGCAGTTGGGGGTCCTAATGAAAAACTGTTTTTT	CASSEAVGGPNEKLFF
TRBJ2-3	TRBV19	TRBD2	NA	TGTGCCAGTAACCTACGGCGGGGGGAAACTAGCACAGATACGCAGTATTTT	CASNLRRGETSTDTQYF
TRBJ2-2	TRBV15	TRBD1	few	TGTGCCACCAGCCCGGGGACAGGGTCAAGGACCGGGGAGCTGTTTTTT	CATSPGTGSRTGELFF
TRBJ1-3	TRBV12-3/TRBV12-4	NA	few	TGTGCCAGCAGTTTAGGGACAGTCTCTGGAAACACCATATATTTT	CASSLGTVSGNTIYF
TRBJ2-7	TRBV4-3	NA	NA	TGCGCCAGCAGCCAAGATAAAGGATACGAGCAGTACTTC	CASSQDKGYEQYF
TRBJ1-1	TRBV24-1	NA	NA	TGTGTCACCGTTCTTCCCGGGGTTGGCACTGAAGCTTTCTTT	CVTVLPGVGTEAFF
TRBJ1-4	TRBV29-1	NA	few	TGCAGCGATAAGCTCTGGGTGGGGGCTTCGGTTGAAAAACTGTTTTTT	CSDKLWVGASVEKLFF
TRBJ1-1	TRBV15	NA	few	TGTGCCACCAGCCTTAAGGGGGGTAACACTGAAGCTTTCTTT	CATSLKGGNTEAFF
TRBJ2-2	TRBV4-3	NA	NA	TGCGCCAGCAGCCAAGGCAGAGCGAACACCGGGGAGCTGTTTTTT	CASSQGRANTGELFF
TRBJ1-2	TRBV20-1	NA	many	TGCAGTGCTAGTGGGTTCGAGACAGAGGTCCTCTATGGCTACACCTTC	CSASGFETEVLYGYTF
TRBJ2-3	TRBV10-3	TRBD2	NA	TGTGCCATCAGTGGGACTAGCGGGGGACATGCAGATACGCAGTATTTT	CAISGTSGGHADTQYF
TRBJ1-2	TRBV3-1	NA	few	TGTGCCAGCAGCCCACTGCAGGGGAGGAGCTACACCTTC	CASSPLQGRSYTF
TRBJ2-7	TRBV6-7	NA	NA	TGTGCCAGCAGTTTCCCGGACGGAGACTACGAGCAGTACTTC	CASSFPDGDYEQYF
TRBJ1-5	TRBV7-2	NA	few	TGTGCCAGCAGCTTTCTGGGGGTTGGCAATCAGCCCCAGCATTTT	CASSFLGVGNQPQHF
TRBJ2-3	TRBV12-3/TRBV12-4	NA	NA	TGTGCCAGCAGCGACAGTACAGATACGCAGTATTTT	CASSDSTDTQYF
TRBJ1-5	TRBV6-5	NA	NA	TGTGCCAGCAGAAGGGGGGGAGGGCAGCCCCAGCATTTT	CASRRGGGQPQHF
TRBJ2-7	TRBV25-1	TRBD1	NA	TGTGCCAGCAGTGAAGGCGGGACAGGTTCCTACGAGCAGTACTTC	CASSEGGTGSYEQYF
TRBJ2-1	TRBV20-1	NA	few	TGCAGTGCTAGCCCGGCGGGGAGACCCTACAATGAGCAGTTCTTC	CSASPAGRPYNEQFF
TRBJ2-7	TRBV4-2	NA	NA	TGTGCCAGCAGCCATTTAAACGAGCAGTACTTC	CASSHLNEQYF
TRBJ1-3	TRBV12-3/TRBV12-4	NA	NA	TGTGCCAGCACCGCAGTCGGGGCTCTGGGAAACACCATATATTTT	CASTAVGALGNTIYF
TRBJ1-6	TRBV3-1	NA	NA	TGTGCCAGCAGCCCTAGACAGCATAATTCACCCCTCCACTTT	CASSPRQHNSPLHF
TRBJ1-6	TRBV7-9	NA	NA	TGTGCCAGCAGCCTCTTGACAGTCTCACCCCTCCACTTT	CASSLLTVSPLHF
TRBJ1-2	TRBV7-2	TRBD1	NA	TGTGCCAGCAGCCTAAACGGGGGACAGAACTATGGCTACACCTTC	CASSLNGGQNYGYTF
TRBJ1-1	TRBV29-1	TRBD1	few	TGCAGCGTAATGGGGACAGAGCTGAACACTGAAGCTTTCTTT	CSVMGTELNTEAFF
TRBJ1-2	TRBV4-3	TRBD1	NA	TGCGCCAGCAGCCAAGAATTGAGGATGTGGGACAGGGAGTATGGCTACACCTTC	CASSQELRMWDREYGYTF
TRBJ1-1	TRBV20-1	NA	NA	TGCAGTGCCCATGTTCGCAGCCACACTGAAGCTTTCTTT	CSAHVRSHTEAFF
TRBJ1-2	TRBV6-1	NA	NA	TGTGCCAGCAGGTACCTTGGGACGGTGGATGGCTACACCTTC	CASRYLGTVDGYTF
TRBJ2-3	TRBV7-3	NA	NA	TGTGCCAGCAGCTCCTCCGGGTCGACGTGGGATACGCAGTATTTT	CASSSSGSTWDTQYF
TRBJ2-1	TRBV7-2	TRBD2	NA	TGTGCCAGCAGCTTAAGCGGCGGGGGATCCTACAATGAGCAGTTCTTC	CASSLSGGGSYNEQFF
TRBJ1-2	TRBV5-1	NA	NA	TGCGCCAGCAGCTCGGGACTCTCCAACTATGGCTACACCTTC	CASSSGLSNYGYTF
TRBJ2-4	TRBV12-3/TRBV12-4	TRBD1	NA	TGTGCCAGCAGTCGCCACAGGGGCCCTCAGTACTTC	CASSRHRGPQYF
TRBJ2-7	TRBV15	NA	once	TGTGCCACCAGCAGAGATCTCTCCTACGAGCAGTACTTC	CATSRDLSYEQYF
TRBJ1-3	TRBV4-1	NA	NA	TGCGCCAGCAGCCGCCTCCGGGGGGCTGGAAACACCATATATTTT	CASSRLRGAGNTIYF
TRBJ1-6	TRBV5-4	NA	NA	TGTGCCAGCAGCTTGGAGGCAGCTCGAAATTCACCCCTCCACTTT	CASSLEAARNSPLHF
TRBJ1-5	TRBV15	NA	many	TGTGCCACCAGCAGATTAGGGGACATAGGCAATCAGCCCCAGCATTTT	CATSRLGDIGNQPQHF
TRBJ1-4	TRBV6-5	NA	few	TGTGCCAGCAGGCTCGGGACGTCTTATGCAACTAATGAAAAACTGTTTTTT	CASRLGTSYATNEKLFF
TRBJ1-6	TRBV20-1	NA	NA	TGCAGTGCTGGGGGGCAGGGCGTCTATAATTCACCCCTCCACTTT	CSAGGQGVYNSPLHF
TRBJ2-7	TRBV7-9	NA	few	TGTGCCAGCTCGCTCTCCTACGAGCAGTACTTC	CASSLSYEQYF
TRBJ2-1	TRBV5-1	NA	NA	TGCGCCAGCAGCTGGGGCAGGAATCCCTACAATGAGCAGTTCTTC	CASSWGRNPYNEQFF